This T cell receptor beta chain was found in a study of CD8+ T cells in alopecia areata. On the study more broadly: Treatment with tofacitinib (6 to 18 months) was followed by 6 months off drug. Study results and caveats: Tofacitinib significantly decreased scalp clonality and expanded CD8+ clones among top 100.

With 4 bases clipped from V and 6 bases from J, the junction kept 8 bases outside the gene matches. Per the germline V gene, CDR1 is SGHVS and CDR2 is FNYEAQ. This CDR3 comprises 15 residues. Extracted from the samples, RNA was reverse transcribed into cDNA to serve as the sequencing template. The table came from immunoSEQ multiplex PCR; TCRdb's copy has only in-frame clones and leaves some out. The sample has about 180,000 clones, approximately 51% seen once. The treatment was: oral pan-JAK inhibitor, 5-10 mg twice daily. Researchers took lesional scalp punch biopsies and peripheral blood from people who were alopecia areata patients. A remark on this clone: Its matching antigen is unknown.

V gene TRBV7-6 combines with J gene TRBJ1-1, with 10 bases fitting TRBD1. The TCR originated in a human donor with alopecia areata. This material consisted of CD8+ T cells sorted from blood, taken around week 54, from a patient treated with tofacitinib. The CDR3 coding sequence is TGTGCCAGCAGCTCCCGGGACAGGGGTTCCGCTGAAGCTTTCTTT. This encodes CASSSRDRGSAEAFF.